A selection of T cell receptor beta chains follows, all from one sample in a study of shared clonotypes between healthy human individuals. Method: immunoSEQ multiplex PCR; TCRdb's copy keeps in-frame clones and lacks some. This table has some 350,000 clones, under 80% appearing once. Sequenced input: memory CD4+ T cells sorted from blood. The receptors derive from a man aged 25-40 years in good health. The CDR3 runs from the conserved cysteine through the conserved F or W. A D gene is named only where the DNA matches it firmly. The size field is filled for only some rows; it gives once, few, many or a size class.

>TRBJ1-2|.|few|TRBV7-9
CASSFLSGQLRNYGYTF
TGTGCCAGCAGCTTCCTCTCTGGACAGCTCCGTAACTATGGCTACACCTTC
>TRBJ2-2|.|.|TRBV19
CASSTARGTGELFF
TGTGCCAGTAGTACAGCCCGAGGCACCGGGGAGCTGTTTTTT
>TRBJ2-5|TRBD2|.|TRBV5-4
CATGGGPRETQYF
TGTGCCACCGGGGGAGGGCCGCGAGAGACCCAGTACTTC
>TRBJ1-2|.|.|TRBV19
CASSKRGSVDGYTF
TGTGCCAGTAGTAAAAGGGGGTCGGTTGATGGCTACACCTTC
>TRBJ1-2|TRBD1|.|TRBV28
CASRRTGISYGYTF
TGTGCCAGCAGAAGGACAGGGATTAGCTATGGCTACACCTTC
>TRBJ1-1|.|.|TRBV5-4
CASSLDSSSTEAFF
TGTGCCAGCAGCTTGGACTCCTCTAGTACTGAAGCTTTCTTT
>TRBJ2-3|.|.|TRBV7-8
CASSLGVFTQYF
TGTGCCAGCAGCTTAGGAGTATTTACGCAGTATTTT
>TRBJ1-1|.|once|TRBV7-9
CASGNRNTEAFF
TGTGCCAGCGGAAATCGGAACACTGAAGCTTTCTTT
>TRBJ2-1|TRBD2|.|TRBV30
CAGSASGRPTEQFF
TGTGCTGGATCGGCTAGCGGACGCCCCACTGAGCAGTTCTTC
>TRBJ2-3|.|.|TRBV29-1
CSVELGTAQYF
TGCAGCGTTGAGCTGGGGACGGCGCAGTATTTT
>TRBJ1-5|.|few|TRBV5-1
CASSLAPVTMDHSNQPQHF
TGCGCCAGCAGCTTGGCTCCGGTGACCATGGATCATAGCAATCAGCCCCAGCATTTT
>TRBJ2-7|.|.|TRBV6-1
CASSSGAYGVEQYF
TGTGCCAGCAGCTCGGGGGCTTACGGAGTGGAGCAGTACTTC
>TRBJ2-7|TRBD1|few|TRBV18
CASSPRQGLYEQYF
TGTGCCAGCTCACCGCGACAGGGATTATACGAGCAGTACTTC
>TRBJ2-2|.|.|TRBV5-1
CASSFSGWTGELFF
TGCGCCAGCAGCTTCTCCGGGTGGACCGGGGAGCTGTTTTTT
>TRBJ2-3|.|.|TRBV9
CASSVTPSTDTQYF
TGTGCCAGCAGCGTTACTCCGAGCACAGATACGCAGTATTTT
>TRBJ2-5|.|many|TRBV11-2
CASSSRQTQYF
TGTGCCAGCAGCTCGCGGCAGACCCAGTACTTC
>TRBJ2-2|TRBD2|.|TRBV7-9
CASSSPSSGRPPGELFF
TGTGCCAGCAGCTCACCTTCTAGCGGGAGACCCCCCGGGGAGCTGTTTTTT
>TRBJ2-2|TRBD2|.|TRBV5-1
CASSHILAGVGTGELFF
TGCGCCAGCAGCCATATCCTAGCGGGAGTTGGCACCGGGGAGCTGTTTTTT
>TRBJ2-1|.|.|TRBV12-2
CASRSLEPGLAAHNEQFF
TGTGCAAGTCGCTCACTAGAACCGGGACTAGCGGCTCACAATGAGCAGTTCTTC
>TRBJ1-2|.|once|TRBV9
CASSVTRGNYGYTF
TGTGCCAGCAGCGTAACAAGGGGTAACTATGGCTACACCTTC
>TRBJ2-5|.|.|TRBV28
CASSTPTGNSETQYF
TGTGCCAGCTCAACACCTACAGGGAACTCAGAGACCCAGTACTTC
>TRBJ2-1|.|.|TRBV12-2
CASRFSGDSYNEQFF
TGTGCAAGTCGCTTTAGCGGAGATTCCTACAATGAGCAGTTCTTC
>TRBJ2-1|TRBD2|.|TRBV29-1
CSVEAAGLAENEQFF
TGCAGCGTTGAAGCAGCAGGACTAGCGGAAAATGAGCAGTTCTTC
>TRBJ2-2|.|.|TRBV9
CASSVVSGAGELFF
TGTGCCAGCAGCGTAGTCTCGGGTGCCGGGGAGCTGTTTTTT
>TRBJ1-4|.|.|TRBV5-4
CASSLERGEKLFF
TGTGCCAGCAGCTTGGAGAGGGGCGAAAAACTGTTTTTT
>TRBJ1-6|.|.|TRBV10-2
CASTRQIHSPLHF
TGCGCCAGCACTAGACAGATCCATTCACCCCTCCACTTT
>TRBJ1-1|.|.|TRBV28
CASSLAGRVGTEAFF
TGTGCCAGCAGTTTAGCTGGGCGGGTTGGAACTGAAGCTTTCTTT
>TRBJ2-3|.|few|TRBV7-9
CASSPDYRATDTQYF
TGTGCCAGCAGCCCGGACTACCGGGCAACAGATACGCAGTATTTT
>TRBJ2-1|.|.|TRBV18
CASSPDFLLNEQFF
TGTGCCAGCTCACCGGACTTCCTCCTCAATGAGCAGTTCTTC
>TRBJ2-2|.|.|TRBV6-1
CASSLTGSSTGELFF
TGTGCCAGCAGTCTGACAGGCTCGAGCACCGGGGAGCTGTTTTTT
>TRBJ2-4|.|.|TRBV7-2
CASSFNAKNIQYF
TGTGCCAGCAGCTTTAATGCCAAAAACATTCAGTACTTC
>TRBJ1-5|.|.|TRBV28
CASSPPGQRPQHF
TGTGCCAGCAGTCCCCCCGGACAAAGGCCCCAGCATTTT
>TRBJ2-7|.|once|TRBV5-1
CASSTGQGGYEQYF
TGCGCCAGCAGCACGGGGCAGGGAGGTTACGAGCAGTACTTC
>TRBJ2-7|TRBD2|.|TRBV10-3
CAIGPGLGTYEQYF
TGTGCCATCGGGCCGGGACTAGGGACCTACGAGCAGTACTTC
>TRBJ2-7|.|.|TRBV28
CASSLVERVTSYEQYF
TGTGCCAGCAGTCTTGTTGAGCGGGTAACTTCCTACGAGCAGTACTTC
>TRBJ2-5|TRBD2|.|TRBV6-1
CASSIAGVETQYF
TGTGCCAGCAGCATAGCGGGAGTAGAGACCCAGTACTTC
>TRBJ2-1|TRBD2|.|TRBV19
CASSMASGSFSYNEQFF
TGTGCCAGTAGTATGGCTAGCGGGAGTTTCAGCTACAATGAGCAGTTCTTC
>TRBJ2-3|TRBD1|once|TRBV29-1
CSVDRGGTDTQYF
TGCAGCGTAGACAGGGGCGGCACAGATACGCAGTATTTT
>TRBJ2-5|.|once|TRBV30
CAWSGLRKYQETQYF
TGTGCCTGGAGTGGATTGAGAAAGTACCAAGAGACCCAGTACTTC
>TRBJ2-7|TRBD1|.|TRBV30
CAWSVQGAIHEQYF
TGTGCCTGGAGTGTACAGGGGGCTATCCACGAGCAGTACTTC
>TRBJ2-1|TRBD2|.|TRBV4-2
CASSQESGLAGGRGGEQFF
TGTGCCAGCAGCCAAGAATCCGGACTAGCGGGAGGACGAGGGGGTGAGCAGTTCTTC
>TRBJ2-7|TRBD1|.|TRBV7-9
CASSLGPRGQGAYEQYF
TGTGCCAGCAGCTTAGGACCCAGGGGACAGGGGGCCTACGAGCAGTACTTC
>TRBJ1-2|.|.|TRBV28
CASSSPRGHRDRYGYTF
TGTGCCAGCAGCTCACCTCGCGGCCACAGGGACCGCTATGGCTACACCTTC
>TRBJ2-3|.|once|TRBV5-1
CASSLWRGSDTQYF
TGCGCCAGCAGTTTGTGGCGGGGTTCAGATACGCAGTATTTT
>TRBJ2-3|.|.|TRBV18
CASSPSLADTQYF
TGTGCCAGCTCACCTTCTTTAGCAGATACGCAGTATTTT
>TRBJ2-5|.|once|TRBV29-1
CSVEGDKSGETQYF
TGCAGCGTTGAAGGGGATAAAAGCGGAGAGACCCAGTACTTC
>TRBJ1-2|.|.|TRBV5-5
CASSLGVGVDGYTF
TGTGCCAGCAGCTTGGGGGTGGGAGTGGATGGCTACACCTTC
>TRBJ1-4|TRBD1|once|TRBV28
CASGQWDRDNEKLFF
TGTGCCAGCGGACAATGGGACAGGGATAATGAAAAACTGTTTTTT
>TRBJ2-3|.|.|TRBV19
CASSMSPTSTDTQYF
TGTGCCAGTAGTATGTCGCCGACTAGCACAGATACGCAGTATTTT
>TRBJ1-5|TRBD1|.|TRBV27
CASSLSGQVLYSNQPQHF
TGTGCCAGCAGTTTGTCGGGACAGGTTCTATATAGCAATCAGCCCCAGCATTTT
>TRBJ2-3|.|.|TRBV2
CASSLDSTTDTQYF
TGTGCCAGCAGCCTCGACTCAACCACAGATACGCAGTATTTT
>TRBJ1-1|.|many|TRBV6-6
CASMWTNTEAFF
TGTGCCAGCATGTGGACAAACACTGAAGCTTTCTTT
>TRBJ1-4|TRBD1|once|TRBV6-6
CASSYGLGQVNEKLFF
TGTGCCAGCAGTTACGGGTTAGGACAGGTCAATGAAAAACTGTTTTTT
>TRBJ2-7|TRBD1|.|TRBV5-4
CASGQGIEQYF
TGTGCCAGCGGACAGGGGATCGAGCAGTACTTC
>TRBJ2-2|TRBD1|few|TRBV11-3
CASSSRTGVNTGELFF
TGTGCCAGCAGCTCGCGAACAGGGGTGAACACCGGGGAGCTGTTTTTT
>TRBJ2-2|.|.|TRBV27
CASSFFSTGAGELFF
TGTGCCAGCAGTTTCTTCTCGACTGGCGCCGGGGAGCTGTTTTTT
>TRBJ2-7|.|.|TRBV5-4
CASSLSTGEQYF
TGTGCCAGCAGCTTGAGTACGGGCGAGCAGTACTTC
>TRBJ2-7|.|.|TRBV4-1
CASSRLRMEAYEQYF
TGCGCCAGCAGCCGCCTCAGAATGGAGGCCTACGAGCAGTACTTC
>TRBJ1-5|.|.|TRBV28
CASSPSQGLLNQPQHF
TGTGCCAGCAGTCCAAGTCAAGGGCTCTTAAATCAGCCCCAGCATTTT